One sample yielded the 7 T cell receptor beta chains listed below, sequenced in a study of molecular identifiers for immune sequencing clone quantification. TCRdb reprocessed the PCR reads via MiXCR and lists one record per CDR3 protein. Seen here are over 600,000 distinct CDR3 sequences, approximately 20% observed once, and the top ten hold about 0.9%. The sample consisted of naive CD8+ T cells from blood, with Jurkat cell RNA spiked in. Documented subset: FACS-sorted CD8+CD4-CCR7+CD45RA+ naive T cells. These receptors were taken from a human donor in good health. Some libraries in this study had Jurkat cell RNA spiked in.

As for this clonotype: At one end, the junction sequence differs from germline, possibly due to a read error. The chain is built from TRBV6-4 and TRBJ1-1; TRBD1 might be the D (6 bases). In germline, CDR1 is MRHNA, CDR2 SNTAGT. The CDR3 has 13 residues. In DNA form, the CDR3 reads TGTGCCAGCAGACGGACAGTGAACACTGAAGCTTCCTTT. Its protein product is CASRRTVNTEASF.

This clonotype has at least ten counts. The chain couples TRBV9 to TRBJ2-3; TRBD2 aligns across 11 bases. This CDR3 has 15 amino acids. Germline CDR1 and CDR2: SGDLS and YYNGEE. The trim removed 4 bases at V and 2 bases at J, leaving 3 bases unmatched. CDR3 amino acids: CASSPSGGPTDTQYF. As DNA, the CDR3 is TGTGCCAGCAGCCCTAGCGGGGGGCCCACAGATACGCAGTATTTT.

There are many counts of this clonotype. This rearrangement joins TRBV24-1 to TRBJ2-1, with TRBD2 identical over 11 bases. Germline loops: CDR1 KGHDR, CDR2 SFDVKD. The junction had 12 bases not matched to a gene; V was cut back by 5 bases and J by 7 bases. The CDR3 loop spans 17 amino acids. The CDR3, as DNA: TGTGCCACCAGTGCCCCTCCCCAAACTAGCGGGAGAAATGAGCAGTTCTTC. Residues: CATSAPPQTSGRNEQFF.

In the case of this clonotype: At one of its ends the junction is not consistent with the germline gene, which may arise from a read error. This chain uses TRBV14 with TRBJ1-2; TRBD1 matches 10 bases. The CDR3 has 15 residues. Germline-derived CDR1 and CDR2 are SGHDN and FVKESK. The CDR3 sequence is CASSHPGQGLYGCTF. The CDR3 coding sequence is TGTGCCAGCAGCCACCCGGGACAGGGGCTCTATGGCTGCACCTTC.

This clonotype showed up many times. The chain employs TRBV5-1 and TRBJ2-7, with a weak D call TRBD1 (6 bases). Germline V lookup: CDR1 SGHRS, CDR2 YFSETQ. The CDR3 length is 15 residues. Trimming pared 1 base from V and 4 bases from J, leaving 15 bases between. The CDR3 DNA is TGCGCCAGCAGCTTGACAGGGACCATTCGTTACGAGCAGTACTTC. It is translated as CASSLTGTIRYEQYF.

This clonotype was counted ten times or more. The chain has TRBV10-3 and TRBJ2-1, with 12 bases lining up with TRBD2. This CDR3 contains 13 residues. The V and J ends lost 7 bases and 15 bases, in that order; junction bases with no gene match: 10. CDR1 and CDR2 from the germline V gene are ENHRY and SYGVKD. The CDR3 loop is CAITTSGGGPAFF. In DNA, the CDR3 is TGTGCCATCACGACTAGCGGGGGTGGGCCGGCGTTCTTC.

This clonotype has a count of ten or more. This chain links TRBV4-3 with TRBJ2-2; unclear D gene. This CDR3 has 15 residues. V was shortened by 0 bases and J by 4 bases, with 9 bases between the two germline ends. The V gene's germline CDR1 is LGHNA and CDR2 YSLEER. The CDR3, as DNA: TGCGCCAGCAGCCAAGAGGGATGGAGCACCGGGGAGCTGTTTTTT. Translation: CASSQEGWSTGELFF.